This T cell receptor beta chain was sequenced in a study of early T cells in non-severe SARS-CoV-2 infection. Study summary: It was bulk RNA from unsorted whole blood that was sequenced, and the chains were unpaired. Study-level points and caveats: In VDJdb matching, anti-spike CD8 responses were favored while private and CD4 specificities went missing.

The protocol attached unique molecular identifiers to individual cDNA molecules. TCRdb independently ran MiXCR on the 5' RACE reads; one entry per CDR3 protein. The sample has more than 50,000 distinct CDR3 sequences; roughly 12% are singletons. This clonotype was seen ten or more times. Its antigen is unidentified. The clonotype was recovered from an adult who was a healthcare worker with PCR-confirmed SARS-CoV-2 infection or an uninfected control (not recorded which). The starting material was whole blood, obtained at baseline.

The CDR3 region has the DNA TGTGCCAGCAGTTCCCAGGGACTTCCCCAGGAGGGAACGCAGTATTTT. Protein: CASSSQGLPQEGTQYF. The chain couples TRBV28 to TRBJ2-3, with D possibly TRBD2 on 6 matching bases. The CDR3 contains 16 residues. Germline values: CDR1 MDHEN, CDR2 SYDVKM. Trimming pared 4 bases from V and 9 bases from J, leaving 23 bases between.